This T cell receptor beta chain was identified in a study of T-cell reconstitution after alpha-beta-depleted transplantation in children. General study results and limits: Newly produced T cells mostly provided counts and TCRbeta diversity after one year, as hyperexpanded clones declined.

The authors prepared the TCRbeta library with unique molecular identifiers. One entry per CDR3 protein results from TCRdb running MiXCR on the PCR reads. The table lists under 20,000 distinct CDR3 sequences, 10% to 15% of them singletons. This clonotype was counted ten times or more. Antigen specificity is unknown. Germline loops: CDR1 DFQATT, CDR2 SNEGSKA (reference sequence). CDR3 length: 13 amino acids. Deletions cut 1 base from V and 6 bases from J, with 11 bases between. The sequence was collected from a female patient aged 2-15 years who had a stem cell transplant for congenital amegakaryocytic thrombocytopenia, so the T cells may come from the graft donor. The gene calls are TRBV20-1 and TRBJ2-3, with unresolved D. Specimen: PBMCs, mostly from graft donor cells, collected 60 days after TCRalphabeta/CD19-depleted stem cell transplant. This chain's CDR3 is CSARVANRDTQYF. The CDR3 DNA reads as TGCAGTGCTAGAGTAGCTAACCGGGATACGCAGTATTTT.